The 24 T cell receptor beta chains below were found in one sample sequenced in a study of T cell responses to AZD1222 COVID-19 vaccine. Some clones are missing from TCRdb's copy, which holds only in-frame ones; the method was immunoSEQ multiplex PCR. Of tens of thousands of clones listed, about 80% are singletons. The sequencing used peripheral blood, collected on day 0 of AZD1222 vaccination. Receptors originate from an adult in good health.

This clone was recorded once. This chain connects TRBV27 to TRBJ2-1; 12 bases align to TRBD2. J gave up 0 bases and V 3 bases, and 6 bases lay outside the gene matches. Germline V gene lookup returns CDR1 MNHEY and CDR2 SMNVEV (reference sequence). The length of the CDR3 is 18 residues. CDR3 protein: CASSFPGLAGSSYNEQFF. CDR3 DNA: TGTGCCAGCAGTTTCCCGGGACTAGCGGGTAGCTCCTACAATGAGCAGTTCTTC.

The J gene is TRBJ1-2, the V gene TRBV5-3; D remains unclear. TRBV5-3 has ORF status, its function being uncertain. This CDR3 spans 14 amino acids. V lost 4 bases and J lost 1, with 11 bases in between. CDR3 region: CARSPLDGNYGYTF. CDR3 in DNA: TGTGCCAGAAGCCCCCTGGACGGTAACTATGGCTACACCTTC.

The chain uses TRBV19 and TRBJ1-5; 8 nucleotides line up with TRBD1. Germline V CDR1 and CDR2: LNHDA, SQIVND (reference sequence). This CDR3 has 14 residues. The V gene end was trimmed by 4 bases and the J gene end by 5 bases; junction bases not matched to a gene: 4. The CDR3 DNA is TGTGCCAGTAGTAGGACAGGGCCGCATCAGCCCCAGCATTTT. This translates into CASSRTGPHQPQHF.

This chain connects TRBV11-1 to TRBJ2-7; TRBD2 aligns across 9 bases. Germline loops: CDR1 SGHAT, CDR2 FQDESV (reference sequence). There are 16 residues in the CDR3. Unmatched junction bases numbered 6, after V lost 3 bases and J lost 0 bases. The CDR3 region is CASSFLTSGSSYEQYF. The CDR3 nucleotides read TGTGCCAGCAGCTTCTTGACTAGCGGCTCCTCCTACGAGCAGTACTTC.

This clone was seen more than once but under ten times. In nucleotides, the CDR3 is TGCGCCAGCAAATTTTGGGACTCACCCCTCCACTTT. This encodes CASKFWDSPLHF. The rearrangement joins TRBV10-2 to TRBJ1-6; possibly TRBD1 for D (5 bases). The CDR3 has 12 amino acids. V was trimmed by 7 bases and J by 10 bases, leaving 11 bases between them. Looked up from germline, CDR1 is WSHSY and CDR2 is SAAADI.

This clone has just a few counts. The chain recombines TRBV4-3 with TRBJ1-1; D gene uncertain. V was cut by 0 bases and J by 6 bases, with 11 bases left in between. The CDR3 length is 14 residues. Germline CDR1 reads LGHNA; CDR2 reads YSLEER. Here the CDR3 reads CASSQEFGEAEAFF. The DNA of the CDR3 is TGCGCCAGCAGCCAAGAGTTCGGGGAAGCTGAAGCTTTCTTT.

The chain uses TRBV2 and TRBJ1-1; 11 nucleotides agree with TRBD1. The germline V gene has CDR1 SNHLY and CDR2 FYNNEI. The CDR3 extends over 14 amino acids. J lost 8 bases, V lost 7 bases, and 9 bases had no gene match. CDR3 DNA: TGTGCCAGCACGGGACAGGGGGGGCACGCCGAAGCTTTCTTT. Residues: CASTGQGGHAEAFF.

The chain joins TRBV7-9 to TRBJ2-5; D is unclear. The CDR3 consists of 13 residues. Germline assignment: CDR1 SEHNR and CDR2 FQNEAQ (reference sequence). V lost 3 bases, J lost 4 bases, and 9 bases lay in between. The CDR3 is CASSLTSRETQYF. CDR3 coding DNA: TGTGCCAGCAGCTTGACGAGTCGAGAGACCCAGTACTTC.

This clone appeared once. The chain is built from TRBV14 and TRBJ2-5; D call uncertain. CDR3 size: 15 residues. V was shortened by 4 bases and J by 2 bases, with 14 bases between the two germline ends. CDR1 is SGHDN and CDR2 is FVKESK in the germline V gene. DNA for the CDR3: TGTGCCAGCAGCCCCCAGGAGACTTTTCAAGAGACCCAGTACTTC. This encodes CASSPQETFQETQYF.

The chain employs TRBV3-1 (or the pseudogene TRBV3-2) and TRBJ2-5; no definite D call. V gave up 3 bases and J gave up 4 bases, with 12 bases separating them. There are 14 residues in the CDR3. Germline CDR1 reads LGHDT; CDR2 reads YNNKEL (reference sequence). The CDR3 DNA sequence: TGTGCCAGCAGCCATTTATGGGGTCGAGAGACCCAGTACTTC. Protein: CASSHLWGRETQYF.

The genes are TRBV9 and TRBJ1-2, with D tentatively TRBD1 (6 bases). CDR3 size: 15 residues. Germline-derived CDR1 and CDR2 are SGDLS and YYNGEE. Trimming took off 4 bases at V and 2 bases at J, with 15 bases between the two ends. As DNA, the CDR3 is TGTGCCAGCAGCCCTCATCACAGGGAAAACTATGGCTACACCTTC. This translates into CASSPHHRENYGYTF.

V usage is TRBV5-5 and J usage is TRBJ1-1; a possible D gene is TRBD1 (5 bases). The CDR3 totals 14 residues. Germline CDR1 reads SGHKS; CDR2 reads YYEKEE (reference sequence). The ends were cut back, 2 bases at V and 2 bases at J, with 10 bases in the middle. CDR3 sequence (DNA): TGTGCCAGCAGCTTTCGGGGGGGAAACACTGAAGCTTTCTTT. Translation gives CASSFRGGNTEAFF. The whole variable domain, filled in from reference TRBV5-5 and TRBJ1-1, reads DAGVTQSPTHLIKTRGQQVTLRCSPISGHKSVSWYQQVLGQGPQFIFQYYEKEERGRGNFPDRFSARQFPNYSSELNVNALLLGDSALYLCASSFRGGNTEAFFGQGTRLTVV.

The chain combines TRBV7-9 with TRBJ2-5; a weak D match, TRBD2 (5 bases). The V and J ends lost 5 bases and 5 bases respectively, with 12 bases between them. This CDR3 spans 13 amino acids. CDR1 SEHNR and CDR2 FQNEAQ come from the germline V gene (reference sequence). CDR3 DNA: TGTGCCAGCAGCCCGCCTAGCAGGGAGACCCAGTACTTC. This sequence encodes CASSPPSRETQYF.

The rearrangement links TRBV29-1 to TRBJ1-2; 10 bases map to TRBD1. The CDR3 sequence is 13 residues long. Trimming took 6 bases from V and 8 from J; bases not matched to a gene: 9. The germline CDR1 and CDR2 sequences are SQVTM and ANQGSEA. CDR3 in DNA: TGCAGCGTGACAGGGGGCGGACTGCGGGGCTACACCTTC. Its protein product is CSVTGGGLRGYTF.

This clone is a singleton in its sample. The chain combines TRBV7-8 with TRBJ1-5; no reliable D call. The CDR3 runs 14 residues. The germline V gene encodes CDR1 SGHVS and CDR2 FQNEAQ. V gave up 2 bases and J gave up 4 bases, with 9 bases separating them. The CDR3 here is CASSLWGGNQPQHF. The DNA of the CDR3 is TGTGCCAGCAGCTTATGGGGAGGGAATCAGCCCCAGCATTTT.

This clone was counted a few times. The rearrangement uses TRBV4-2 and TRBJ2-7, with 10 bases matching TRBD1. The germline gives CDR1 LGHNA, CDR2 YNFKEQ. V was pared by 1 base and J by 7 bases, with 4 bases of the junction left unmatched. The CDR3 has 14 amino acids. The CDR3 nucleotides are TGTGCCAGCAGCCAAGGACAGGGGGCGCGGGAGCAGTACTTC. Translated, it gives CASSQGQGAREQYF.

This rearrangement joins TRBV27 to TRBJ2-7; D may be TRBD1 (6 bases). CDR1 is MNHEY and CDR2 is SMNVEV in the germline V gene (reference sequence). The CDR3 sequence is 13 residues long. V was clipped by 6 bases and J by 4 bases, with 13 bases between them. The CDR3 here is CASRYRDTYEQYF. DNA for the CDR3: TGTGCCAGCAGATACCGGGACACATACGAGCAGTACTTC.

This rearrangement joins TRBV9 to TRBJ2-3; D perhaps matches TRBD1 (6 bases). Trimming pared 0 bases from V and 6 bases from J, leaving 14 bases between. The CDR3 contains 15 residues. Looked up from germline, CDR1 is SGDLS and CDR2 is YYNGEE. This chain's CDR3 is CASSVDRAGQDTQYF. In DNA form, the CDR3 reads TGTGCCAGCAGCGTAGACAGGGCGGGTCAGGATACGCAGTATTTT.

The chain uses TRBV19 and TRBJ2-7, with 11 bases aligning to TRBD1. Germline V CDR1 and CDR2: LNHDA, SQIVND (reference sequence). J gave up 7 bases and V 3 bases, and 2 bases lay outside the gene matches. The CDR3 is made up of 13 amino acids. In DNA form, the CDR3 reads TGTGCCAGTAGTATGGGACAGGGGGGAGAGCAGTACTTC. Protein: CASSMGQGGEQYF.

This sequence joins TRBV5-1 and TRBJ2-5, with 7 bases that match TRBD1. Germline CDR1 and CDR2: SGHRS and YFSETQ. Trimming cost V 9 bases and J 5 bases; bases outside gene matches: 13. The CDR3 runs to 14 residues. DNA for the CDR3: TGCGCCACCGGGGTAGGGGGCGAACAGGAGACCCAGTACTTC. Amino acid sequence: CATGVGGEQETQYF. The whole variable domain, filled in from reference TRBV5-1 and TRBJ2-5, reads KAGVTQTPRYLIKTRGQQVTLSCSPISGHRSVSWYQQTPGQGLQFLFEYFSETQRNKGNFPGRFSGRQFSNSRSEMNVSTLELGDSALYLCATGVGGEQETQYFGPGTRLLVL.

This clone was observed a single time. V usage is TRBV10-3 and J usage is TRBJ2-5; 7 bases map to TRBD1. CDR3 length equals 14 residues. Germline assignment: CDR1 ENHRY and CDR2 SYGVKD. Trimming removed 5 bases from V and 3 bases from J; junction bases left unmatched: 6. CDR3 DNA sequence: TGTGCCATCAGTCCCCAGGGGGAAAAAGAGACCCAGTACTTC. Protein product: CAISPQGEKETQYF.

The chain carries TRBV9 and TRBJ2-7, with TRBD2 matching over 15 bases. The trim removed 4 bases at V and 6 bases at J, leaving 8 bases unmatched. CDR3 size: 16 residues. The germline gives CDR1 SGDLS, CDR2 YYNGEE. CDR3 bases: TGTGCCAGCAGCACCGGACTAGCGGGAGGGCCGTTCGAGCAGTACTTC. Amino acid sequence: CASSTGLAGGPFEQYF.

The chain carries TRBV28 and TRBJ1-3; D unclear. Germline loops: CDR1 MDHEN, CDR2 SYDVKM. Trimming removed 5 bases at V and 8 bases at J, with 19 bases between. The length of the CDR3 is 15 residues. The CDR3 is CASSALGLAVDTIYF. DNA for the CDR3: TGTGCCAGCAGTGCCCTTGGGTTGGCGGTAGACACCATATATTTT.

The chain employs TRBV5-1 and TRBJ2-5; D not certain. This CDR3 has 14 residues. Trimming took off 0 bases at V and 2 bases at J, with 8 bases between the two ends. Germline lookup yields CDR1 SGHRS and CDR2 YFSETQ. The CDR3 loop reads CASSLDIGQETQYF. The CDR3 DNA reads as TGCGCCAGCAGCTTGGACATCGGTCAAGAGACCCAGTACTTC.